Detailed here is one T cell receptor beta chain. No antigen is known for it. Since no conserved phenylalanine or tryptophan closes the CDR3, a read error is the likely cause. The data derive from a study of T cell repertoires in cytomegalovirus infection. Across the study: Both CMV infection and a matching HLA type were indicated by public TCR beta signatures.

V was trimmed by 1 base and J by 2 bases, leaving 8 bases between them. CDR3 length equals 14 residues. CDR1 and CDR2 from the germline V gene are SGHTA and FQGNSA. One entry per CDR3 protein, called by TCRdb with MiXCR from the reads. The sample shows about 740,000 distinct CDR3 sequences, 35% of them seen only once. Study outcomes and limitations: Ex vivo responses were dominated by HLA-C-restricted CMV-specific TCR beta clonotypes.

This chain joins TRBV7-2 and TRBJ2-5, with D uncertain. Material: PBMCs. The TCR sequence derives from a human donor in good health (CMV status not recorded). Some clones in this sample may be carry-over from other donors' samples. Here the CDR3 DNA reads TGTGCCAGCAGCTTAGATTACAGTCAAGAGACCCAGTACTGC. Its protein is CASSLDYSQETQYC.